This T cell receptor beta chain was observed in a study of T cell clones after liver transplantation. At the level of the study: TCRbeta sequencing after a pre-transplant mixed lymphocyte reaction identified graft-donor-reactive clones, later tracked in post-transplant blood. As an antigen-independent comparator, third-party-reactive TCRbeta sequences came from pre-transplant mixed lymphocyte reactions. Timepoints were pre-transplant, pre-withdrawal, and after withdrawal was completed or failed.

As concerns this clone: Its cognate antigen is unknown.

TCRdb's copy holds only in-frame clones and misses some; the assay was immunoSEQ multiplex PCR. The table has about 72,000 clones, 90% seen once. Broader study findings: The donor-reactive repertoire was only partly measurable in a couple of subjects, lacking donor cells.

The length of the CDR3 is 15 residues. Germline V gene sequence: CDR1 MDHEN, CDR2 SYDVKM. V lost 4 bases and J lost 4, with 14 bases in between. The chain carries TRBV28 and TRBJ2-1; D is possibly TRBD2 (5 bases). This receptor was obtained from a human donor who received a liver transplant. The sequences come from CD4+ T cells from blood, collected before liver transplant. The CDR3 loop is CASSSGGRPYNEQFF. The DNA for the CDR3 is TGTGCCAGCAGTTCAGGAGGCCGACCGTACAATGAGCAGTTCTTC. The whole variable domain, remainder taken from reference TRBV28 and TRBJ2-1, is DVKVTQSSRYLVKRTGEKVFLECVQDMDHENMFWYRQDPGLGLRLIYFSYDVKMKEKGDIPEGYSVSREKKERFSLILESASTNQTSMYLCASSSGGRPYNEQFFGPGTRLTVL.